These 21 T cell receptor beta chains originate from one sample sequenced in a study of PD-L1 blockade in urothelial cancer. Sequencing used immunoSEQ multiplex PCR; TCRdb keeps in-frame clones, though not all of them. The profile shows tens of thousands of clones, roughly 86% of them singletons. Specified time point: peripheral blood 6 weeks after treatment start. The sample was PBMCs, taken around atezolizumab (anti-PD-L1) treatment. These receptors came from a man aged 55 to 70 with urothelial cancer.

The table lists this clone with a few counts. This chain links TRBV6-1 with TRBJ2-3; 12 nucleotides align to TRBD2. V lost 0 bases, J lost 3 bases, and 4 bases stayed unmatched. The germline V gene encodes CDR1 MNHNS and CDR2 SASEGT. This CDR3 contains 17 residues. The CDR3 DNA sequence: TGTGCCAGCAGTGAAGCTCTAGCGGGAGGGCCTACAGATACGCAGTATTTT. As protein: CASSEALAGGPTDTQYF.

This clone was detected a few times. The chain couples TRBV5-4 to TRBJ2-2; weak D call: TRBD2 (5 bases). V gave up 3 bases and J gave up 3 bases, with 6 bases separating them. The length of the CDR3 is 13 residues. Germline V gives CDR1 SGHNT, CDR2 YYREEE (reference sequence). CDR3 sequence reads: CASSSDYTGELFF. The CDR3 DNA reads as TGTGCCAGCAGCTCGGACTACACCGGGGAGCTGTTTTTT. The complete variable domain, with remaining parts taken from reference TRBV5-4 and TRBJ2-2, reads ETGVTQSPTHLIKTRGQQVTLRCSSQSGHNTVSWYQQALGQGPQFIFQYYREEENGRGNFPPRFSGLQFPNYSSELNVNALELDDSALYLCASSSDYTGELFFGEGSRLTVL.

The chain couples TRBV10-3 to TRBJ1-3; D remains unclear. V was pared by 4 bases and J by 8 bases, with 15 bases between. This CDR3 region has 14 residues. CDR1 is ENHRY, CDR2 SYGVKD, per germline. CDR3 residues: CAISGLGSRDTIYF. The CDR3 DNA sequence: TGTGCCATCAGTGGCCTGGGCTCGAGAGACACCATATATTTT.

The CDR3 loop is CASSPRDTNRAFF. As DNA, the CDR3 is TGTGCCAGCAGCCCCAGGGACACAAACAGAGCTTTCTTT. The V gene is TRBV9, the J gene TRBJ1-1; D possibly corresponds to TRBD1 (6 bases). The CDR3 has 13 residues. From germline, CDR1 is SGDLS and CDR2 YYNGEE. V was pared by 4 bases and J by 10 bases, with 17 bases between.

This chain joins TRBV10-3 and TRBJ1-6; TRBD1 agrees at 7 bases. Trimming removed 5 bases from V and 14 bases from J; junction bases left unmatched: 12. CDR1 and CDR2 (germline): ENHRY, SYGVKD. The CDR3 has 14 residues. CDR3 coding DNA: TGTGCCATCAGTCCCACAGGGGACAGTGGGGCCCTCCACTTT. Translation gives CAISPTGDSGALHF.

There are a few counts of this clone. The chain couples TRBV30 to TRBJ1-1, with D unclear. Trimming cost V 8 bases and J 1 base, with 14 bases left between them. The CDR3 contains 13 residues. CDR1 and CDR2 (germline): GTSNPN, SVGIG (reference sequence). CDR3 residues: CALQREGNTEAFF. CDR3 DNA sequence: TGTGCCCTACAAAGGGAGGGGAACACTGAAGCTTTCTTT.

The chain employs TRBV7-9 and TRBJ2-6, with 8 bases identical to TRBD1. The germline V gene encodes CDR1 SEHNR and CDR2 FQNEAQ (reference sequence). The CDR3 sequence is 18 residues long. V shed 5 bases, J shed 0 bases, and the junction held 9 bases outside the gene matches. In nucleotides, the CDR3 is TGTGCCAGCAGCCTATCGGGACAGGTCCTCTCTGGGGCCAACGTCCTGACTTTC. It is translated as CASSLSGQVLSGANVLTF.

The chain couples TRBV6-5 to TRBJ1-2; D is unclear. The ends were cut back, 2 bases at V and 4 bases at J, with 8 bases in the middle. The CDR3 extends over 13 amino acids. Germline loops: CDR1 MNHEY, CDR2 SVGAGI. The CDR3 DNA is TGTGCCAGCAGTTACGGGCGTGGCTATGGCTACACCTTC. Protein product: CASSYGRGYGYTF.

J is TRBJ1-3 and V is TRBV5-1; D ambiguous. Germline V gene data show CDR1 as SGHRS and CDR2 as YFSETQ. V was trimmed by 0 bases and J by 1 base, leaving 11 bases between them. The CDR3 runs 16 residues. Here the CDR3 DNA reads TGCGCCAGCAGCTTGGATGTCCGGGGTTCTGGAAACACCATATATTTT. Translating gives CASSLDVRGSGNTIYF.

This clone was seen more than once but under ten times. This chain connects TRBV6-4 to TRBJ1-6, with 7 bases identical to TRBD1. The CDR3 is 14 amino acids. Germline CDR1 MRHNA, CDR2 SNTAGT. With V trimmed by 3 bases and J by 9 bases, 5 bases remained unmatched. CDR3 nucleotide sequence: TGTGCCAGCAGTGAAAACAGGGGCGGTTCACCCCTCCACTTT. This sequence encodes CASSENRGGSPLHF.

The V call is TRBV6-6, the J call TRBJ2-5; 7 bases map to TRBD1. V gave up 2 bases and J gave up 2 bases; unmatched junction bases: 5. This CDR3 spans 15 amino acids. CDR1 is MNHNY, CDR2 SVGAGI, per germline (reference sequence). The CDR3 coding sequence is TGTGCCAGCAGTTACCGTGGGACAGCGCAAGAGACCCAGTACTTC. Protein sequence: CASSYRGTAQETQYF.

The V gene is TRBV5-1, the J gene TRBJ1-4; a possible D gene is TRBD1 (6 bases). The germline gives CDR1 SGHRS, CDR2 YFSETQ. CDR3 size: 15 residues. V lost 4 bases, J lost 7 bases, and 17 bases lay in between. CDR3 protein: CASSVRQATGEKLFF. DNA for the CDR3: TGCGCCAGCAGCGTGCGACAGGCAACTGGTGAAAAACTGTTTTTT.

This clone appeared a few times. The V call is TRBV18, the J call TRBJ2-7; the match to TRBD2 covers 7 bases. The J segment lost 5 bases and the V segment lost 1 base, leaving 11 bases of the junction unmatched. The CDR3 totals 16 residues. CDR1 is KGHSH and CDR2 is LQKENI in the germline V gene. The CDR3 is CASSPLGSPGGNEQYF. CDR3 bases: TGTGCCAGCTCACCACTTGGAAGTCCGGGGGGAAACGAGCAGTACTTC. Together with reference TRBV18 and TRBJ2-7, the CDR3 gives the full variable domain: NAGVMQNPRHLVRRRGQEARLRCSPMKGHSHVYWYRQLPEEGLKFMVYLQKENIIDESGMPKERFSAEFPKEGPSILRIQQVVRGDSAAYFCASSPLGSPGGNEQYFGPGTRLTVT.

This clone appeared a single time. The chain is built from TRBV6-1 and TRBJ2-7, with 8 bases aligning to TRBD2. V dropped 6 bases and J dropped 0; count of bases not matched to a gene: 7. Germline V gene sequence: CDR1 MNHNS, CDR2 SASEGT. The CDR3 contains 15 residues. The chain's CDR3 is CASSASGGGSYEQYF. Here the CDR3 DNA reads TGTGCCAGCAGCGCCTCGGGGGGGGGCTCCTACGAGCAGTACTTC.

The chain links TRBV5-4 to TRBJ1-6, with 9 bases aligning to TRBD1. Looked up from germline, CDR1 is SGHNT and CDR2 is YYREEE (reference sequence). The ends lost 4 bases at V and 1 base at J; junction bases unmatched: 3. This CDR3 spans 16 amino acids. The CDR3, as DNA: TGTGCCAGCAGCCTGGGACAGGGTTCCTATAATTCACCCCTCCACTTT. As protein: CASSLGQGSYNSPLHF.

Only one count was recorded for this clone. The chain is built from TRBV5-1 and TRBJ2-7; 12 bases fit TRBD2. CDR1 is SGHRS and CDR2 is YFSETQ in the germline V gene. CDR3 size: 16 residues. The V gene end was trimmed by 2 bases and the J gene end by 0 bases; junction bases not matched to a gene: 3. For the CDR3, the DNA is TGCGCCAGCAGCTTCGGACTAGCGGGGAACTCCTACGAGCAGTACTTC. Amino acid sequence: CASSFGLAGNSYEQYF.

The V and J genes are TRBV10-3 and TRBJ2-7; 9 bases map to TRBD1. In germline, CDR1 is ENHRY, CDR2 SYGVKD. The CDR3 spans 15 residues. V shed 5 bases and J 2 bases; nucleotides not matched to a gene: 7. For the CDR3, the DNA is TGTGCCATCAGTCCCGGACAGGGGTCTACCTACGAGCAGTACTTC. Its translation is CAISPGQGSTYEQYF.

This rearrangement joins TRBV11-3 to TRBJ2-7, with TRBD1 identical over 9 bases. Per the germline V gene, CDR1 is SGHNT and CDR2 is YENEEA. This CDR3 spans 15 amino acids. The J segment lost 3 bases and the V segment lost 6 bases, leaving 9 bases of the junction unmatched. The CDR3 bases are TGTGCCAGCAGTCCGCCGGGACAGGGATTCTACGAGCAGTACTTC. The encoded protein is CASSPPGQGFYEQYF. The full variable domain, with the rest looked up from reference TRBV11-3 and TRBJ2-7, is EAGVVQSPRYKIIEKKQPVAFWCNPISGHNTLYWYLQNLGQGPELLIRYENEEAVDDSQLPKDRFSAERLKGVDSTLKIQPAELGDSAVYLCASSPPGQGFYEQYFGPGTRLTVT.

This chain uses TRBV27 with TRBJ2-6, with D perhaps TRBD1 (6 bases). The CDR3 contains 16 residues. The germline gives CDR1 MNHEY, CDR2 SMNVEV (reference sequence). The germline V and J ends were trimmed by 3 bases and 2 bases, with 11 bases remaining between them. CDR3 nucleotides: TGTGCCAGCAGTTTTTCCTGGGGGCCTGGGGCCAACGTCCTGACTTTC. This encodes CASSFSWGPGANVLTF.

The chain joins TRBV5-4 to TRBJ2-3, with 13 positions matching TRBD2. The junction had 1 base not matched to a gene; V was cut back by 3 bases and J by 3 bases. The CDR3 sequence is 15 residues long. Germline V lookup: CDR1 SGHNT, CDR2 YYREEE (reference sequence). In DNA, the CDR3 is TGTGCCAGCAGCTCGGGACTAGCGGGGACAGATACGCAGTATTTT. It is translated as CASSSGLAGTDTQYF. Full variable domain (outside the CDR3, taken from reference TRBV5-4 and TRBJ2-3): ETGVTQSPTHLIKTRGQQVTLRCSSQSGHNTVSWYQQALGQGPQFIFQYYREEENGRGNFPPRFSGLQFPNYSSELNVNALELDDSALYLCASSSGLAGTDTQYFGPGTRLTVL.

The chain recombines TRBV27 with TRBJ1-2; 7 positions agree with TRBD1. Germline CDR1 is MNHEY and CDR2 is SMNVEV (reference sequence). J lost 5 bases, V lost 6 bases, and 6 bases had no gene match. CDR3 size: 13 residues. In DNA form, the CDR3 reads TGTGCCAGCAGCCCGGGACAGCCTTATGGCTACACCTTC. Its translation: CASSPGQPYGYTF.